The TCR beta chain under discussion was sequenced for a study of blood T cell repertoires in COVID-19. Overall study: The United States, Italy and Spain were the sources of the acute and convalescent COVID-19 samples.

The data were produced by immunoSEQ multiplex PCR, yet TCRdb's version contains in-frame clones alone and is incomplete. The repertoire holds approximately 440,000 clones, with 90% as singletons. Participant ages covered roughly 18 to 89 years across around 25 US areas. Cohorts were determined from participant-reported clinical history. Two negative PCRs, clearance, or symptom resolution characterized the recovered Cohort 3 donors. The CDR3 spans 13 residues. V was clipped by 2 bases and J by 3 bases, with 7 bases between them. This sequence joins TRBV12-3 or TRBV12-4 and TRBJ1-2; TRBD1 might be the D (5 bases). The specimen sequenced was PBMCs or T cells enriched from blood (not recorded which). The clonotype comes from a man between 18 and 35 years old who had recovered from COVID-19. The CDR3 DNA reads TGTGCCAGCAGTTTATGGGGGGACTATGGCTACACCTTC. Translated, it gives CASSLWGDYGYTF.